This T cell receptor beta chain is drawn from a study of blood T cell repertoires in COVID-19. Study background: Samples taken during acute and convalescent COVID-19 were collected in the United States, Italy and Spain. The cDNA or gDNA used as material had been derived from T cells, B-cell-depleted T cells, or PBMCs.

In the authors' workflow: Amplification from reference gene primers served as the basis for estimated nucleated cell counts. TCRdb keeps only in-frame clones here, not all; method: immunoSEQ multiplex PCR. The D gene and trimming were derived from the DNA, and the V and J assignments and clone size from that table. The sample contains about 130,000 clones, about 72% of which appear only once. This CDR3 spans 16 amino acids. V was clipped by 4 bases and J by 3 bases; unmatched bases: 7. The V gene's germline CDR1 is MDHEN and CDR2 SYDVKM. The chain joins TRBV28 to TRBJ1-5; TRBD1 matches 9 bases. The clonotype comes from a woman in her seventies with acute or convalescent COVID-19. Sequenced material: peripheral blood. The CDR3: CASSSQGQGNNQPQHF. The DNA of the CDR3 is TGTGCCAGCAGTTCACAGGGACAGGGAAACAATCAGCCCCAGCATTTT.